This T cell receptor (beta chain) was captured in a study of T cell repertoires in cytomegalovirus infection. About the study: Public TCR beta signature analysis indicated the presence of both CMV infection and matching HLA type. Study-level points and caveats: Summed frequency of public TCR beta families distinguished CMV carriers with the relevant HLA. Predominance within the ex vivo response was attributable to HLA-C-restricted CMV-specific TCR beta clonotypes.

Trimming at V came to 4 bases and at J to 7 bases, leaving 4 bases not matched to a gene. CDR3 length: 15 amino acids. CDR1 is LGHDT and CDR2 is YNNKEL in the germline V gene (reference sequence). The count of this clonotype is one. The antigen remains unidentified. TCRdb redid the calling of the reads with MiXCR, one entry per CDR3 protein. Found here are about 310,000 distinct CDR3 sequences, about 25% of them singletons; the top ten hold more than 10%. This chain links TRBV3-1 with TRBJ2-1; 13 nucleotides match TRBD2. This TCR was sampled from a human donor in good health (CMV status not recorded). Some clones in this sample may be carry-over from other donors' samples. The sequencing used cultured PBMCs, collected from culture after CMV antigen stimulation. The CDR3 region has the DNA TGTGCCAGCAGCCCCCGGACTAGCGGGGGAAATGAGCAGTTCTTC. Translated, it gives CASSPRTSGGNEQFF.